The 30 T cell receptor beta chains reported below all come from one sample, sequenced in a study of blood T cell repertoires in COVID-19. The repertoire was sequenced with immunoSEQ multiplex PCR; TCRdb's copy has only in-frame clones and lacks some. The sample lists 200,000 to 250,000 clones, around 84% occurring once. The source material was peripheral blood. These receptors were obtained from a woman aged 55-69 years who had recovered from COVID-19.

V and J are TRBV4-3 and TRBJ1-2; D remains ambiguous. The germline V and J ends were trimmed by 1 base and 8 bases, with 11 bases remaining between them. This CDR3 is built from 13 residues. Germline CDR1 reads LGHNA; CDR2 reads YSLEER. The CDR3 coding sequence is TGCGCCAGCAGCCAAGGGCTGGGAGGGGGCTACACCTTC. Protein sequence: CASSQGLGGGYTF.

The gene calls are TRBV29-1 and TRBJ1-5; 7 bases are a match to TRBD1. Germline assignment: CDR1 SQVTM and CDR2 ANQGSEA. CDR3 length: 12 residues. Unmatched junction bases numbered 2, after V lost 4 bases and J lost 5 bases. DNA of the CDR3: TGCAGCGTTGGACAGGGAGATCAGCCCCAGCATTTT. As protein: CSVGQGDQPQHF.

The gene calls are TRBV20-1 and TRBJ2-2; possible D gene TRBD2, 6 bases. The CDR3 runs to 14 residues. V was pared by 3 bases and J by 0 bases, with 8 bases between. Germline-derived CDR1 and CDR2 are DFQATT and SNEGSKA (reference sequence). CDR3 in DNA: TGCAGTGCTAGTCGGGGGTCGAACACCGGGGAGCTGTTTTTT. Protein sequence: CSASRGSNTGELFF.

The CDR3 DNA reads as TGTGCCATCAGTGGAGCCCTTTCCCCTAACTATGGCTACACCTTC. Its protein product is CAISGALSPNYGYTF. The chain joins TRBV10-3 to TRBJ1-2; D not resolved. In germline, CDR1 is ENHRY, CDR2 SYGVKD. V was cut by 4 bases and J by 0 bases, with 12 bases left in between. The CDR3 runs to 15 residues.

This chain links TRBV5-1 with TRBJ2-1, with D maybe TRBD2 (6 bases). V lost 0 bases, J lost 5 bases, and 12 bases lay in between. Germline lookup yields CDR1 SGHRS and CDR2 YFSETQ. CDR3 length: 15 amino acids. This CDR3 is CASSLGRGSDNEQFF. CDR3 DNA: TGCGCCAGCAGCTTGGGGAGGGGATCCGACAATGAGCAGTTCTTC.

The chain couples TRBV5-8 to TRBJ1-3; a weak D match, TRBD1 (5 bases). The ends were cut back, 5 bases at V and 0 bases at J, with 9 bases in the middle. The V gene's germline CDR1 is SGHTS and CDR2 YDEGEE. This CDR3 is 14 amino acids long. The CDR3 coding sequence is TGTGCCAGCAGTCAGGGTCACTCTGGAAACACCATATATTTT. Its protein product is CASSQGHSGNTIYF.

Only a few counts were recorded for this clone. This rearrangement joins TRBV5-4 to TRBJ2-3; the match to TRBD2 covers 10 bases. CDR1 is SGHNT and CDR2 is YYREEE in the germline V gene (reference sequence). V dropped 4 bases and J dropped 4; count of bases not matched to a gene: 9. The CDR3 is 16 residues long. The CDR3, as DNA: TGTGCCAGCAGCAGCAAAGCGGGGGGGCAAGCAGATACGCAGTATTTT. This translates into CASSSKAGGQADTQYF.

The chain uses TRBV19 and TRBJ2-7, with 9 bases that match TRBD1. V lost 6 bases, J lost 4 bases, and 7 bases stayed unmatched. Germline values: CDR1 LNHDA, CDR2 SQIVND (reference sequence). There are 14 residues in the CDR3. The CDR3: CASRREQGAYEQYF. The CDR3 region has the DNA TGTGCCAGTAGGAGGGAACAGGGGGCTTACGAGCAGTACTTC.

CDR3 protein: CASSDSLAGGPNEQFF. The CDR3 DNA follows: TGCGCCAGCAGTGATTCACTAGCGGGGGGCCCTAATGAGCAGTTCTTC. The chain uses TRBV10-1 and TRBJ2-1, with 12 bases matching TRBD2. The CDR3 consists of 16 residues. With V trimmed by 3 bases and J by 7 bases, 7 bases remained unmatched. Germline V lookup: CDR1 WNHNN, CDR2 SYGVQD (reference sequence).

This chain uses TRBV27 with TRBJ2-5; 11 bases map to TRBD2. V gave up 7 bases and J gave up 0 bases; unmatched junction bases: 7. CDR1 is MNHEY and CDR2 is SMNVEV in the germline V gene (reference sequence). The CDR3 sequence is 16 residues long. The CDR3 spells CASKSSGGSYQETQYF. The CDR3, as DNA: TGTGCCAGCAAGTCTAGCGGGGGGTCGTACCAAGAGACCCAGTACTTC.

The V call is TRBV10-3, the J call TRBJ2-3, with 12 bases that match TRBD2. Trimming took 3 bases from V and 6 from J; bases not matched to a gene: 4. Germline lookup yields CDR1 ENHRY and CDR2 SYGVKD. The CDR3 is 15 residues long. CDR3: CAISDASGGADTQYF. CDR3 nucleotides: TGTGCCATCAGTGACGCTAGCGGGGGGGCGGATACGCAGTATTTT.

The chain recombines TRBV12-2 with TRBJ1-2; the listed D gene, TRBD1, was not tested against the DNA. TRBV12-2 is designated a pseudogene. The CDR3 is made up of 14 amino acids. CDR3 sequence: CASRLRRKIYGYTF. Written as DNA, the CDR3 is TGTGCAAGTCGCTTACGCAGGAAGATCTATGGCTACACCTTC.

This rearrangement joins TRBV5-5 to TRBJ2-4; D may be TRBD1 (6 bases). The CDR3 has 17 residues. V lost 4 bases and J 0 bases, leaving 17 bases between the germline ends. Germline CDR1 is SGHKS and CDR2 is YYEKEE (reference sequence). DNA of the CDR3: TGTGCCAGCAGCCGACCAAACAGGGATGGAGCCAAAAACATTCAGTACTTC. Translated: CASSRPNRDGAKNIQYF.

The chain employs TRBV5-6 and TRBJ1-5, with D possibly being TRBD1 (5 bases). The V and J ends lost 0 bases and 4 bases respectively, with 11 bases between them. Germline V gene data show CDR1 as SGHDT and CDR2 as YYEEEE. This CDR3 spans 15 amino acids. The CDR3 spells CASSLALGLNQPQHF. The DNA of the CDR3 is TGTGCCAGCAGCTTGGCTTTGGGGCTTAATCAGCCCCAGCATTTT.

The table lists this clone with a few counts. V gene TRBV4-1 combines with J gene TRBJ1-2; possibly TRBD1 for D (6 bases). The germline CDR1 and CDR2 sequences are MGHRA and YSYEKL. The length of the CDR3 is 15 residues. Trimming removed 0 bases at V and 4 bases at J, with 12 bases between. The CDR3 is CASSQDRGQLYGYTF. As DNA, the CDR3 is TGCGCCAGCAGCCAAGATCGAGGACAGCTCTATGGCTACACCTTC.

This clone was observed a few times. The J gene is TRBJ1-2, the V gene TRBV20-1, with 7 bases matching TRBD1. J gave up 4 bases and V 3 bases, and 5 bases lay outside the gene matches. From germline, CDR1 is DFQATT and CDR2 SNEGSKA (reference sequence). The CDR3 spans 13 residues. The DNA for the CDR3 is TGCAGTGCTAGTGAGGGGGCAGTCTATGGCTACACCTTC. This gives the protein CSASEGAVYGYTF.

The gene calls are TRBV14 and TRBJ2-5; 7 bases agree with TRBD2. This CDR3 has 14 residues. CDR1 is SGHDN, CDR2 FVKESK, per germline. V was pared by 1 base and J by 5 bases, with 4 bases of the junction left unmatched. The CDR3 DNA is TGTGCCAGCAGCCAAGCCGGGGGAGGGGAGACCCAGTACTTC. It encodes CASSQAGGGETQYF.

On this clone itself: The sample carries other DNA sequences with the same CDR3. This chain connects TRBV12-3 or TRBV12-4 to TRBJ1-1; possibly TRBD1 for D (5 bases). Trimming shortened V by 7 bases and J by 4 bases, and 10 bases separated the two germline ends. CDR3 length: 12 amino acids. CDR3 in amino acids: CASTTGGTEAFF. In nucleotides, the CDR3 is TGTGCCAGCACGACCGGGGGCACTGAAGCTTTCTTT.

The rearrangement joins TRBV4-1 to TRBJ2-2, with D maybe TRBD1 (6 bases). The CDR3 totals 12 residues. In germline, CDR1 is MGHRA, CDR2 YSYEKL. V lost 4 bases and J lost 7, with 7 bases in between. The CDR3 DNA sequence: TGCGCCAGCAGCCGACAGGTCGGGGAGCTGTTTTTT. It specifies CASSRQVGELFF.

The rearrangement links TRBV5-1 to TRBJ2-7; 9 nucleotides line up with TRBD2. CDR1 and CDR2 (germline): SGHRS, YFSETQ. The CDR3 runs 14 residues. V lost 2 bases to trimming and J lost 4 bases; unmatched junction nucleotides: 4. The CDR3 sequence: CASSFGGGAYEQYF. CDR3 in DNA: TGCGCCAGCAGCTTCGGCGGGGGGGCTTACGAGCAGTACTTC.

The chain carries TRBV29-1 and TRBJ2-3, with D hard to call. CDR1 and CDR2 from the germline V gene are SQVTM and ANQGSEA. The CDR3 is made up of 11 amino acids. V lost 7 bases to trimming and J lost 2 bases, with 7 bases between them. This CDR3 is CSARYTDTQYF. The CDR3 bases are TGCAGCGCCCGTTACACAGATACGCAGTATTTT.

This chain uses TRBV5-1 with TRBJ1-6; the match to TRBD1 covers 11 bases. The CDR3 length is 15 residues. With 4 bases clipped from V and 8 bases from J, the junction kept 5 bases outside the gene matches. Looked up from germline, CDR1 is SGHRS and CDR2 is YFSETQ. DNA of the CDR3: TGCGCCAGCAGCCCCGGACAGGGGGCGCATTCACCCCTCCACTTT. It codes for CASSPGQGAHSPLHF.

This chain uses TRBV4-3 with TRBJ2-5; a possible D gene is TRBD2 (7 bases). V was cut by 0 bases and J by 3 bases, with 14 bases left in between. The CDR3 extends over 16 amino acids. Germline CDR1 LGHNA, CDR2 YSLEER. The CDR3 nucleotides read TGCGCCAGCAGCCAAGATATTGGGGGGGGCGAAGAGACCCAGTACTTC. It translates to CASSQDIGGGEETQYF.

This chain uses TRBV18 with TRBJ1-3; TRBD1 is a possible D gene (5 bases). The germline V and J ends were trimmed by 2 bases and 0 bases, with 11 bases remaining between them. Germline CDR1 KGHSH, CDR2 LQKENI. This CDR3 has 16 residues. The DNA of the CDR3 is TGTGCCAGCTCACCAGTACAGGAGAGCTCTGGAAACACCATATATTTT. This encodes CASSPVQESSGNTIYF.

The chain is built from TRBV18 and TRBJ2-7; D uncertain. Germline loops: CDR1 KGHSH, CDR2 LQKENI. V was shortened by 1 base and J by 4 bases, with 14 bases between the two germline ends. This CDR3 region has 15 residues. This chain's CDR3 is CASSPHYRRRYEQYF. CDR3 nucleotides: TGTGCCAGCTCACCACATTACAGAAGAAGGTACGAGCAGTACTTC.

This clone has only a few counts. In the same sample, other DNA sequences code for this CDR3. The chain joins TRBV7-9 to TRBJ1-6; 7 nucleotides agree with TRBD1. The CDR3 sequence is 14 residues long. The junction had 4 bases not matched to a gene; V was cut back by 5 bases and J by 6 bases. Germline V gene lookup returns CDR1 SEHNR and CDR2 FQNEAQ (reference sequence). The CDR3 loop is CASSPGQTNSPLHF. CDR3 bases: TGTGCCAGCAGCCCGGGACAGACTAATTCACCCCTCCACTTT. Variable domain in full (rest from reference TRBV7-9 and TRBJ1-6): DTGVSQNPRHKITKRGQNVTFRCDPISEHNRLYWYRQTLGQGPEFLTYFQNEAQLEKSRLLSDRFSAERPKGSFSTLEIQRTEQGDSAMYLCASSPGQTNSPLHFGNGTRLTVT.

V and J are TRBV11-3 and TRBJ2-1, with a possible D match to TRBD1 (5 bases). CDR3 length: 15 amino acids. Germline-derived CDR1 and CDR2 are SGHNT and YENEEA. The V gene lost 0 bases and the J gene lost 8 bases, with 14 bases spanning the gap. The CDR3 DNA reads TGTGCCAGCAGCTTAGAGGGCAGGGCGCACGATGAGCAGTTCTTC. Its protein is CASSLEGRAHDEQFF.

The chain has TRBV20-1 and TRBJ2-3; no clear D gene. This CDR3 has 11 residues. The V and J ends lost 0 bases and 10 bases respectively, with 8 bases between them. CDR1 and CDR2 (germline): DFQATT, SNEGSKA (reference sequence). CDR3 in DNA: TGCAGTGCTAGAGAGTCGGTACCGCAGTATTTT. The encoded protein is CSARESVPQYF.

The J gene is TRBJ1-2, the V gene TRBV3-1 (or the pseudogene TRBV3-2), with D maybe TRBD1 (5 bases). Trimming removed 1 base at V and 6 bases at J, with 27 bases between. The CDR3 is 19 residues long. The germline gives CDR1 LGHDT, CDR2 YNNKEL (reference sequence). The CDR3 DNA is TGTGCCAGCAGCCAAGGCAACAACCTTTACAGGCAACGGTTTGATGGCTACACCTTC. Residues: CASSQGNNLYRQRFDGYTF.

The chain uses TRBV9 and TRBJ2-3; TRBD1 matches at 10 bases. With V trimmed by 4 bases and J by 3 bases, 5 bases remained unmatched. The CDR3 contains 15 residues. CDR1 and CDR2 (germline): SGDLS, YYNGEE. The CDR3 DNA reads TGTGCCAGCAGCCCAATGGGACAGGGGACAGATACGCAGTATTTT. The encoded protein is CASSPMGQGTDTQYF. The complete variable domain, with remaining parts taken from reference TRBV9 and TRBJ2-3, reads DSGVTQTPKHLITATGQRVTLRCSPRSGDLSVYWYQQSLDQGLQFLIQYYNGEERAKGNILERFSAQQFPDLHSELNLSSLELGDSALYFCASSPMGQGTDTQYFGPGTRLTVL.